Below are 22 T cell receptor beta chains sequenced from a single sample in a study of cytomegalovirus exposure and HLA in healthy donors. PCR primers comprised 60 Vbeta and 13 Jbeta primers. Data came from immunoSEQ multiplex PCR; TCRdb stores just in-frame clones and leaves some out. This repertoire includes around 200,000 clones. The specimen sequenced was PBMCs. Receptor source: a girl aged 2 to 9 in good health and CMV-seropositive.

CDR3 sequence: CASSVGVWGSGYEQYF. The CDR3 coding sequence is TGTGCCAGCAGTGTAGGGGTATGGGGCAGCGGGTACGAGCAGTACTTC. The chain couples TRBV2 to TRBJ2-7; D may be TRBD2 (6 bases). Germline CDR1 is SNHLY and CDR2 is FYNNEI. Trimming removed 4 bases from V and 4 bases from J, with 20 bases in between. The CDR3 runs 16 residues.

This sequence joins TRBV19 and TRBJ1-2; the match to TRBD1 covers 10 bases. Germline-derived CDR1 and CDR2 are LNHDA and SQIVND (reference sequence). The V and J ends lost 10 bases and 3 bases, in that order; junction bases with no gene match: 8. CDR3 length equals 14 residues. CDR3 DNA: TGTGCCACCAGACAGGGGGCAACTTACTATGGCTACACCTTC. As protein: CATRQGATYYGYTF.

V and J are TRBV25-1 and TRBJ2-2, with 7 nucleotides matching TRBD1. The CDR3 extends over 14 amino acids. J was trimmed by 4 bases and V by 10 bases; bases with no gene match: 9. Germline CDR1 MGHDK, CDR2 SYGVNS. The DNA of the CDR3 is TGTGCCACACATGAGGGACAGACCACCGGGGAGCTGTTTTTT. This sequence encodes CATHEGQTTGELFF.

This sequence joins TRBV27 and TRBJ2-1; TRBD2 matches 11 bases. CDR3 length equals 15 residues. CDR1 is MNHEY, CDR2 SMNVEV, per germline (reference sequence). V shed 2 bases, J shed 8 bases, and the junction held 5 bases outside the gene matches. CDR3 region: CASSLVTSGTHEQFF. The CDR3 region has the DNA TGTGCCAGCAGTTTAGTGACTAGCGGGACCCATGAGCAGTTCTTC.

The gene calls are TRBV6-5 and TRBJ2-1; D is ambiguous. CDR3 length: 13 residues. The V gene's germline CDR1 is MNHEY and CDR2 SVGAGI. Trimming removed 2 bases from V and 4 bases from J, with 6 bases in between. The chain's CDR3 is CASSYGHYNEQFF. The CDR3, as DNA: TGTGCCAGCAGTTACGGGCATTACAATGAGCAGTTCTTC.

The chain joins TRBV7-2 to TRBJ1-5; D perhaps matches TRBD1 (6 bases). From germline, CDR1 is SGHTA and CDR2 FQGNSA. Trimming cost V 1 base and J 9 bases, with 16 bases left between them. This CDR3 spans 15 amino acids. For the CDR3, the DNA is TGTGCCAGCAGCTTAGGGGTCAGATACAGGGCGCCCCAGCATTTT. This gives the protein CASSLGVRYRAPQHF.

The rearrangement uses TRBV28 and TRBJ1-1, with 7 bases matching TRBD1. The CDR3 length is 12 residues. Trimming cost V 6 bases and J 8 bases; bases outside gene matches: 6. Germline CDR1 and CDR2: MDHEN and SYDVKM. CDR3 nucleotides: TGTGCCAGCAGGATAGAGGACAGGGAAGCTTTCTTT. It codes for CASRIEDREAFF.

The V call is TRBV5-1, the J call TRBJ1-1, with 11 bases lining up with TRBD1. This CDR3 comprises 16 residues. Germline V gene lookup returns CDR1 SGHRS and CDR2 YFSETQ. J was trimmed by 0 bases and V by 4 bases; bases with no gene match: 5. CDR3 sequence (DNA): TGCGCCAGCAGCCCGGGACAGGGGGTTTTGAACACTGAAGCTTTCTTT. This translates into CASSPGQGVLNTEAFF.

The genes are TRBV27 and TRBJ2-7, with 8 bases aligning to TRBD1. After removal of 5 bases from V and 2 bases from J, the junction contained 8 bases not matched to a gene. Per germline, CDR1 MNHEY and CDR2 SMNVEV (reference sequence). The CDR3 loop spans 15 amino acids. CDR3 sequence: CASSVTGGSPYEQYF. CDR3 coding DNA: TGTGCCAGCAGTGTTACAGGGGGTAGCCCCTACGAGCAGTACTTC.

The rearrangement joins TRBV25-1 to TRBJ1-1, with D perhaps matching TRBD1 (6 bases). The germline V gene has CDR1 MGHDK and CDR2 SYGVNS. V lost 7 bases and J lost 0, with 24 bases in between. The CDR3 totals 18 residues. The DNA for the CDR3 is TGTGCCAGCACTCCTTCCCCGGGACACTGTCACATGAACACTGAAGCTTTCTTT. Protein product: CASTPSPGHCHMNTEAFF. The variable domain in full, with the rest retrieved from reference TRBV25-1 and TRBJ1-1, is EADIYQTPRYLVIGTGKKITLECSQTMGHDKMYWYQQDPGMELHLIHYSYGVNSTEKGDLSSESTVSRIRTEHFPLTLESARPSHTSQYLCASTPSPGHCHMNTEAFFGQGTRLTVV.

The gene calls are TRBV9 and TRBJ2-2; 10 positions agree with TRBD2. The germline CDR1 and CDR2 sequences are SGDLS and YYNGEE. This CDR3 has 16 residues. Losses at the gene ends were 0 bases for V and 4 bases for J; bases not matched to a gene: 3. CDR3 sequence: CASSVVGTSVTGELFF. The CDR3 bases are TGTGCCAGCAGCGTAGTGGGGACTAGCGTCACCGGGGAGCTGTTTTTT.

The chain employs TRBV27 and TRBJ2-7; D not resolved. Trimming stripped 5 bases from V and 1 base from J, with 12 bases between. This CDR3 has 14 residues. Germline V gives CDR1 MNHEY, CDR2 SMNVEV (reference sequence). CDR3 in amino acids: CASSIRLQSYEQYF. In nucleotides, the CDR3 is TGTGCCAGCAGTATTCGACTCCAATCCTACGAGCAGTACTTC.

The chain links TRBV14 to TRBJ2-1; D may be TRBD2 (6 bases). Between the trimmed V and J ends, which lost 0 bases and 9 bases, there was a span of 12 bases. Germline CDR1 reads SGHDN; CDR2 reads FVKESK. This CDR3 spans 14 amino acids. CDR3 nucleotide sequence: TGTGCCAGCAGCCAAGATCTAGCGACCGCTGAGCAGTTCTTC. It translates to CASSQDLATAEQFF. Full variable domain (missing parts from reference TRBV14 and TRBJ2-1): EAGVTQFPSHSVIEKGQTVTLRCDPISGHDNLYWYRRVMGKEIKFLLHFVKESKQDESGMPNNRFLAERTGGTYSTLKVQPAELEDSGVYFCASSQDLATAEQFFGPGTRLTVL.

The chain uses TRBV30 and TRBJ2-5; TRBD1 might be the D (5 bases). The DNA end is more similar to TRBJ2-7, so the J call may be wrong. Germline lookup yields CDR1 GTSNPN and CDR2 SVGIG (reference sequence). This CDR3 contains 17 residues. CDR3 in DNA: TGTGCCTGGAGTGGACAGCCCAGTGGACGTCCCCCCTACGAGCAGTACTTC. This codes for CAWSGQPSGRPPYEQYF.

The DNA for the CDR3 is TGTGCCAGTACGGCGGGGGATGAAGCTTTCTTT. As protein: CASTAGDEAFF. The chain has TRBV19 and TRBJ1-1; tentatively, D is TRBD1 (5 bases). V gave up 7 bases and J gave up 7 bases, with 10 bases separating them. Germline loops: CDR1 LNHDA, CDR2 SQIVND (reference sequence). CDR3 size: 11 residues.

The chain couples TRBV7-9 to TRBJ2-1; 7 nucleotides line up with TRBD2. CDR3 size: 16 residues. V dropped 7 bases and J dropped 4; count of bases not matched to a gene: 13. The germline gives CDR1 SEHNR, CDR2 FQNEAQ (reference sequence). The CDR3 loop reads CASTKSPGGFYNEQFF. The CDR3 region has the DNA TGTGCCAGCACCAAAAGCCCGGGAGGATTTTACAATGAGCAGTTCTTC. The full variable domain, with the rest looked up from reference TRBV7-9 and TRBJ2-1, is DTGVSQNPRHKITKRGQNVTFRCDPISEHNRLYWYRQTLGQGPEFLTYFQNEAQLEKSRLLSDRFSAERPKGSFSTLEIQRTEQGDSAMYLCASTKSPGGFYNEQFFGPGTRLTVL.

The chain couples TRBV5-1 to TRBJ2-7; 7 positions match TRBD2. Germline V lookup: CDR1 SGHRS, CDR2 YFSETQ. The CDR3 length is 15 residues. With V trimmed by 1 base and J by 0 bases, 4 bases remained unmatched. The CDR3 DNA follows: TGCGCCAGCAGCTTGATCGGGGGGAGCTCCTACGAGCAGTACTTC. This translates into CASSLIGGSSYEQYF.

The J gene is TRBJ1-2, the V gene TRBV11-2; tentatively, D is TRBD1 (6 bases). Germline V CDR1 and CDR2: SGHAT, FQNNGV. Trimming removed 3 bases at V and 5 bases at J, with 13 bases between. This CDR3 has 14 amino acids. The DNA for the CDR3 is TGTGCCAGCAGCTTCTTCGGACAGCCGTATGGCTACACCTTC. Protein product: CASSFFGQPYGYTF. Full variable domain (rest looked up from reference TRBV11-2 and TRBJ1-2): EAGVAQSPRYKIIEKRQSVAFWCNPISGHATLYWYQQILGQGPKLLIQFQNNGVVDDSQLPKDRFSAERLKGVDSTLKIQPAKLEDSAVYLCASSFFGQPYGYTFGSGTRLTVV.

The CDR3 DNA sequence: TGTGCCAGCAGCTTGCAGGTTGGGCTCAGGATAAATGAAAAACTGTTTTTT. It is translated as CASSLQVGLRINEKLFF. The gene calls are TRBV5-5 and TRBJ1-4; D gene unclear. With 1 base removed from V and 5 bases from J, the gap between germline ends came to 18 bases. Germline V CDR1 and CDR2: SGHKS, YYEKEE (reference sequence). The CDR3 has 17 residues.

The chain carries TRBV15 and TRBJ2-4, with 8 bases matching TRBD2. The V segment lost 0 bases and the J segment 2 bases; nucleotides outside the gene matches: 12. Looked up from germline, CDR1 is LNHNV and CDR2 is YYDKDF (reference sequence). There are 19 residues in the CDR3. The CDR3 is CATSREITLAGITKNIQYF. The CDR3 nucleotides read TGTGCCACCAGCAGAGAAATTACGCTAGCGGGTATCACCAAAAACATTCAGTACTTC.

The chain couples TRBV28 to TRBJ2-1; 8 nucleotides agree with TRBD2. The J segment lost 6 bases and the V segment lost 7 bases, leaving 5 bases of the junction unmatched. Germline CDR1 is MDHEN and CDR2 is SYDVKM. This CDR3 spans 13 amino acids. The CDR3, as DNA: TGTGCCAGCACCGCGGGGGGTACCAATGAGCAGTTCTTC. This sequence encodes CASTAGGTNEQFF.

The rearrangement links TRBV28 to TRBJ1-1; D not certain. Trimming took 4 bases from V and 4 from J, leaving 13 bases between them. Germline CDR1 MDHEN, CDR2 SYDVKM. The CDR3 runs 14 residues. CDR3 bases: TGTGCCAGCAGTTGGGAGGGTGCAGGCACTGAAGCTTTCTTT. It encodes CASSWEGAGTEAFF.